These 31 T cell receptor beta chains originate from one sample sequenced in a study of cytomegalovirus exposure and HLA in healthy donors. The primer mix had 60 Vbeta and 13 Jbeta primers. Only in-frame clones appear in the TCRdb table, and some are missing; sequencing was by immunoSEQ multiplex PCR. Of approximately 210,000 clones in the sample, around 82% were seen once. Material: PBMCs. These receptors came from a young man in good health and CMV-seronegative.

This chain links TRBV4-3 with TRBJ2-3; TRBD1 matches at 10 bases. The J segment lost 2 bases and the V segment lost 1 base, leaving 3 bases of the junction unmatched. This CDR3 is built from 16 residues. Germline V lookup: CDR1 LGHNA, CDR2 YSLEER. The CDR3 sequence: CASSQAGTGATDTQYF. DNA for the CDR3: TGCGCCAGCAGCCAAGCCGGGACAGGGGCCACAGATACGCAGTATTTT.

This rearrangement joins TRBV5-1 to TRBJ1-4, with D possibly matching TRBD1 (6 bases). Germline V gene lookup returns CDR1 SGHRS and CDR2 YFSETQ. V shed 0 bases and J shed 8 bases, with 20 bases lying between them. This CDR3 comprises 17 residues. CDR3 nucleotide sequence: TGCGCCAGCAGCTTGGTCGGCAGGGGCTCAATAGGGGAAAAACTGTTTTTT. Its translation is CASSLVGRGSIGEKLFF.

A remark on this clone: Other nucleotide sequences in the sample specify the same CDR3. The chain couples TRBV9 to TRBJ2-7; 8 nucleotides match TRBD2. Germline CDR1 is SGDLS and CDR2 is YYNGEE. The CDR3 extends over 15 amino acids. The junction had 2 bases not matched to a gene; V was cut back by 0 bases and J by 0 bases. The CDR3 loop is CASSVGSGGSYEQYF. CDR3 in DNA: TGTGCCAGCAGCGTAGGCAGCGGGGGCTCCTACGAGCAGTACTTC.

V gene TRBV4-3 combines with J gene TRBJ1-4, with a weak D call TRBD1 (5 bases). Trimming took 1 base from V and 14 from J, leaving 17 bases between them. Germline V CDR1 and CDR2: LGHNA, YSLEER. CDR3 size: 14 residues. The CDR3 coding sequence is TGCGCCAGCAGCCAAGTTCCCAGGGCGGCGGACCTGTTTTTT. It encodes CASSQVPRAADLFF.

This clone showed up just a few times. The rearrangement joins TRBV11-3 to TRBJ2-3, with TRBD1 identical over 8 bases. The CDR3 has 15 residues. In germline, CDR1 is SGHNT, CDR2 YENEEA. The V segment lost 4 bases and the J segment 0 bases; nucleotides outside the gene matches: 3. CDR3 sequence reads: CASSSTGVSTDTQYF. CDR3 DNA: TGTGCCAGCAGCTCGACAGGGGTTAGCACAGATACGCAGTATTTT.

This clone was recorded once. The chain recombines TRBV6-5 with TRBJ1-4, with TRBD1 matching over 7 bases. The germline V gene encodes CDR1 MNHEY and CDR2 SVGAGI. V trimming: 6 bases; J trimming: 5 bases; junction bases outside the gene matches: 6. The CDR3 length is 14 residues. CDR3 amino acids: CASSRDRANEKLFF. CDR3 DNA: TGTGCCAGCAGCAGAGACAGGGCGAATGAAAAACTGTTTTTT.

This CDR3 reads CASSQGPGTEAFF. Written as DNA, the CDR3 is TGCGCCAGCAGCCAGGGGCCAGGCACTGAAGCTTTCTTT. The genes are TRBV4-1 and TRBJ1-1; D possibly corresponds to TRBD1 (5 bases). Deletions cut 3 bases from V and 4 bases from J, with 9 bases between. Germline-derived CDR1 and CDR2 are MGHRA and YSYEKL. The CDR3 has 13 residues.

This chain links TRBV5-1 with TRBJ2-5, with D possibly matching TRBD2 (6 bases). With 4 bases removed from V and 8 bases from J, the gap between germline ends came to 15 bases. The CDR3 loop spans 13 amino acids. Looked up from germline, CDR1 is SGHRS and CDR2 is YFSETQ. The CDR3 sequence is CASSAGGEETQYF. The CDR3 coding sequence is TGCGCCAGCAGCGCTGGCGGGGAGGAAACCCAGTACTTC.

The genes are TRBV4-1 and TRBJ1-2; D unclear. Germline assignment: CDR1 MGHRA and CDR2 YSYEKL. This CDR3 is built from 14 residues. The ends were cut back, 4 bases at V and 6 bases at J, with 15 bases in the middle. CDR3 sequence (DNA): TGCGCCAGCAGCCCCCCCTACAGATGGGATGGCTACACCTTC. This gives the protein CASSPPYRWDGYTF.

This sequence joins TRBV29-1 and TRBJ1-2, with TRBD1 as a possible D gene (6 bases). From germline, CDR1 is SQVTM and CDR2 ANQGSEA. V was trimmed by 2 bases and J by 0 bases, leaving 13 bases between them. There are 15 residues in the CDR3. DNA of the CDR3: TGCAGCGTTGAATGGACAGCTACCCCTAACTATGGCTACACCTTC. Translation gives CSVEWTATPNYGYTF.

With respect to this clone: Distinct nucleotide sequences in the sample also encode this CDR3. The V call is TRBV28, the J call TRBJ2-7; TRBD1 agrees at 9 bases. Germline CDR1 MDHEN, CDR2 SYDVKM. The ends lost 5 bases at V and 3 bases at J; junction bases unmatched: 2. The CDR3 has 13 residues. CDR3 sequence reads: CASSEGQGYEQYF. The DNA for the CDR3 is TGTGCCAGCAGTGAGGGACAGGGCTACGAGCAGTACTTC.

This chain links TRBV19 with TRBJ2-7, with a possible D match to TRBD1 (5 bases). CDR1 is LNHDA, CDR2 SQIVND, per germline (reference sequence). V was cut by 5 bases and J by 7 bases, with 21 bases left in between. This CDR3 has 15 amino acids. In DNA, the CDR3 is TGTGCCAGTAGTCAACAGGCTCAGGGCCCTGGGGAGCAGTACTTC. Protein sequence: CASSQQAQGPGEQYF.

This clone was observed a handful of times. V usage is TRBV29-1 and J usage is TRBJ1-1, with D possibly TRBD1 on 6 matching bases. CDR3 size: 13 residues. Per the germline V gene, CDR1 is SQVTM and CDR2 is ANQGSEA. Trimming took 6 bases from V and 5 from J, leaving 16 bases between them. The CDR3 DNA sequence: TGCAGCGTGGTTGGGGGGGCGGATACTGAAGCTTTCTTT. It is translated as CSVVGGADTEAFF.

The chain carries TRBV5-5 and TRBJ1-4, with D perhaps TRBD1 (6 bases). The CDR3 loop spans 17 amino acids. V lost 0 bases and J 0 bases, leaving 12 bases between the germline ends. Germline CDR1 is SGHKS and CDR2 is YYEKEE (reference sequence). The CDR3 protein is CASSLALTGSTNEKLFF. Here the CDR3 DNA reads TGTGCCAGCAGCTTGGCCTTGACAGGCTCAACTAATGAAAAACTGTTTTTT.

The chain combines TRBV7-6 with TRBJ2-7; D gene ambiguous. Germline CDR1 reads SGHVS; CDR2 reads FNYEAQ. This CDR3 is built from 18 residues. V lost 0 bases, J lost 2 bases, and 20 bases lay in between. Here the CDR3 reads CASSLAAYSNRRTYEQYF. CDR3 DNA: TGTGCCAGCAGCTTAGCCGCTTATTCGAACAGAAGGACCTACGAGCAGTACTTC.

This clone was seen only once. Distinct nucleotide sequences in the sample also encode this CDR3. V usage is TRBV4-3 and J usage is TRBJ1-5, with unresolved D. The CDR3 sequence is 15 residues long. Per germline, CDR1 LGHNA and CDR2 YSLEER. V lost 0 bases and J 1 base, leaving 7 bases between the germline ends. As DNA, the CDR3 is TGCGCCAGCAGCCAAGACAGAGCGAGCAATCAGCCCCAGCATTTT. It specifies CASSQDRASNQPQHF.

On this clone itself: Sequence at one end of the junction differs from germline and may be a read error. The V call is TRBV4-1, the J call TRBJ2-7, with TRBD2 identical over 13 bases. CDR3 length: 17 residues. The germline V gene encodes CDR1 MGHRA and CDR2 YSYEKL. CDR3 protein: CASSQQGTSGIPYGQYF. The CDR3 nucleotides read TGCGCCAGCAGCCAACAAGGGACTAGCGGGATCCCCTACGGGCAGTACTTC.

The gene calls are TRBV18 and TRBJ1-5; D unresolved. Trimming shortened V by 2 bases and J by 6 bases, and 11 bases separated the two germline ends. The germline CDR1 and CDR2 sequences are KGHSH and LQKENI. This CDR3 comprises 14 residues. The CDR3 spells CASSPEGIGQPQHF. The CDR3 nucleotides read TGTGCCAGCTCACCAGAGGGAATCGGTCAGCCCCAGCATTTT.

The V call is TRBV10-1, the J call TRBJ1-6, with D hard to call. The V gene's germline CDR1 is WNHNN and CDR2 SYGVQD (reference sequence). Deletions cut 6 bases from V and 5 bases from J, with 8 bases between. The CDR3 totals 13 residues. The CDR3: CASRDNNNSPLHF. CDR3 in DNA: TGCGCCAGCAGAGACAACAATAATTCACCCCTCCACTTT.

This clone has only a few counts. The chain combines TRBV27 with TRBJ1-4; weak D call: TRBD1 (5 bases). The CDR3 spans 17 residues. Germline CDR1 reads MNHEY; CDR2 reads SMNVEV (reference sequence). Trimming cost V 4 bases and J 0 bases, with 15 bases left between them. CDR3 DNA sequence: TGTGCCAGCAGTTCCATGAGGTGGGGGGCAACTAATGAAAAACTGTTTTTT. It codes for CASSSMRWGATNEKLFF.

The V gene is TRBV19, the J gene TRBJ1-2; 8 bases match TRBD1. Germline V CDR1 and CDR2: LNHDA, SQIVND (reference sequence). This CDR3 contains 13 residues. V shed 6 bases, J shed 6 bases, and the junction held 6 bases outside the gene matches. The CDR3 DNA reads TGTGCCAGTAGACAGGGGGGGGCGAATGGCTACACCTTC. Its protein product is CASRQGGANGYTF.

The rearrangement joins TRBV19 to TRBJ2-7, with 12 nucleotides matching TRBD2. The germline V gene encodes CDR1 LNHDA and CDR2 SQIVND (reference sequence). The length of the CDR3 is 14 residues. The trim removed 6 bases at V and 3 bases at J, leaving 3 bases unmatched. The CDR3: CASRLTSGSYEQYF. The CDR3 coding sequence is TGTGCCAGTAGATTGACTAGCGGGAGCTACGAGCAGTACTTC.

The gene calls are TRBV18 and TRBJ2-7; no clear D. The CDR3 contains 16 residues. Germline V gene data show CDR1 as KGHSH and CDR2 as LQKENI. Trimming shortened V by 0 bases and J by 0 bases, and 12 bases separated the two germline ends. CDR3 loop: CASSPPKAVSSYEQYF. The CDR3 DNA follows: TGTGCCAGCTCACCACCTAAGGCGGTGAGCTCCTACGAGCAGTACTTC.

This clone has only one observation. J is TRBJ2-7 and V is TRBV7-6, with a tentative D call TRBD2 (6 bases). Germline values: CDR1 SGHVS, CDR2 FNYEAQ. This CDR3 is 14 amino acids long. V lost 6 bases to trimming and J lost 2 bases, with 14 bases between them. The CDR3 sequence: CASSRYGSPYEQYF. CDR3 DNA: TGTGCCAGCAGTCGTTACGGGAGTCCCTACGAGCAGTACTTC.

The chain has TRBV4-3 and TRBJ2-1; weak D call: TRBD2 (6 bases). The length of the CDR3 is 15 residues. Trimming cost V 0 bases and J 5 bases, with 11 bases left between them. The germline V gene encodes CDR1 LGHNA and CDR2 YSLEER. The CDR3 region is CASSQESSAHNEQFF. DNA of the CDR3: TGCGCCAGCAGCCAAGAGTCTAGCGCCCACAATGAGCAGTTCTTC.

The chain carries TRBV2 and TRBJ1-5, with 7 bases that match TRBD1. The CDR3 is made up of 15 amino acids. V gave up 6 bases and J gave up 0 bases; unmatched junction bases: 5. CDR1 SNHLY and CDR2 FYNNEI come from the germline V gene. CDR3 sequence: CASRADRDSNQPQHF. The CDR3 DNA is TGTGCCAGCAGGGCCGACAGGGATAGCAATCAGCCCCAGCATTTT. Combining the CDR3 with reference TRBV2 and TRBJ1-5 gives the whole variable domain EPEVTQTPSHQVTQMGQEVILRCVPISNHLYFYWYRQILGQKVEFLVSFYNNEISEKSEIFDDQFSVERPDGSNFTLKIRSTKLEDSAMYFCASRADRDSNQPQHFGDGTRLSIL.

The J gene is TRBJ2-5, the V gene TRBV7-9; 9 bases map to TRBD2. The V segment lost 1 base and the J segment 5 bases; nucleotides outside the gene matches: 11. Per germline, CDR1 SEHNR and CDR2 FQNEAQ (reference sequence). This CDR3 contains 17 residues. The CDR3 spells CASSLDSPSGVGETQYF. The CDR3 DNA follows: TGTGCCAGCAGCTTAGATTCTCCTAGCGGGGTTGGGGAGACCCAGTACTTC.

The chain has TRBV18 and TRBJ1-5, with D hard to call. The CDR3 loop spans 15 amino acids. The germline gives CDR1 KGHSH, CDR2 LQKENI. Trimming cost V 0 bases and J 5 bases, with 11 bases left between them. Here the CDR3 reads CASSPPGRPDQPQHF. The CDR3 DNA sequence: TGTGCCAGCTCACCACCCGGCAGGCCGGATCAGCCCCAGCATTTT.

This clone was counted once. The V call is TRBV7-2, the J call TRBJ1-5; a possible D gene is TRBD1 (6 bases). Germline CDR1 SGHTA, CDR2 FQGNSA. Trimming left V 2 bases short and J 1 base short, with 9 bases between. This CDR3 is built from 15 residues. This CDR3 is CASSLTGQSNQPQHF. The CDR3 bases are TGTGCCAGCAGCTTAACCGGACAGAGCAATCAGCCCCAGCATTTT.

A remark on this clone: At one end, the junction sequence differs from germline, possibly due to a read error. Other DNA sequences within the sample encode an identical CDR3. This CDR3 is CASSPRLAGTGELFF. The CDR3 DNA is TGTGCTAGCAGCCCCCGACTAGCTGGGACCGGGGAGCTGTTTTTT. This chain connects TRBV7-7 to TRBJ2-2, with TRBD2 matching 7 bases. The CDR3 sequence is 15 residues long. Looked up from germline, CDR1 is SSHAT and CDR2 is FNYEAQ (reference sequence).

The CDR3 nucleotides read TGTGCCAGCAGCCTATCGGGGTCCCATTCACCCCTCCACTTT. It is translated as CASSLSGSHSPLHF. V gene TRBV7-9 combines with J gene TRBJ1-6; no clear D gene. The CDR3 totals 14 residues. Germline values: CDR1 SEHNR, CDR2 FQNEAQ (reference sequence). V lost 5 bases and J lost 8, with 13 bases in between.